Only one count was recorded for the clone carrying this TCR beta chain. This sample was included in a study of T cell changes during pregnancy in multiple sclerosis. Germline assignment: CDR1 MNHEY and CDR2 SMNVEV (reference sequence). The CDR3 extends over 12 amino acids. Deletions cut 11 bases from V and 7 bases from J, with 12 bases between. Assay used: immunoSEQ multiplex PCR; TCRdb lists only in-frame clones, some missing. The data hold some 62,000 clones, with about 92% observed a single time. Sequenced here: peripheral blood, sampled in the second trimester of pregnancy. J is TRBJ1-6 and V is TRBV27, with a possible D match to TRBD1 (5 bases). The sequence was collected from a female donor in good health, enrolled as a control in a pregnancy study. The CDR3 loop reads CASGFSNSPLHF. CDR3 nucleotides: TGTGCCTCAGGGTTCTCCAATTCACCCCTCCACTTT.